Detailed here is one TCR beta chain. This specimen includes other DNA sequences encoding the same CDR3. This sample was taken from a study of blood T cell repertoires in COVID-19. Germline V lookup: CDR1 LGHNA, CDR2 YNFKEQ. J gave up 6 bases and V 1 base, and 0 bases lay outside the gene matches. The CDR3 is made up of 12 amino acids. Repertoires were generated with immunoSEQ multiplex PCR, while TCRdb's copy carries only in-frame clones and drops some. The sample gives 310,000 or so clones, 87% of which show up once; approximately 10% is in the top ten. The sequenced material came from peripheral blood. This receptor was obtained from a young man with COVID-19, enrolled during active disease. This chain joins TRBV4-2 and TRBJ2-7, with TRBD2 matching over 7 bases. The CDR3 coding sequence is TGTGCCAGCAGCCAAGGGGAGGGCGAGCAGTACTTC. Translation gives CASSQGEGEQYF.